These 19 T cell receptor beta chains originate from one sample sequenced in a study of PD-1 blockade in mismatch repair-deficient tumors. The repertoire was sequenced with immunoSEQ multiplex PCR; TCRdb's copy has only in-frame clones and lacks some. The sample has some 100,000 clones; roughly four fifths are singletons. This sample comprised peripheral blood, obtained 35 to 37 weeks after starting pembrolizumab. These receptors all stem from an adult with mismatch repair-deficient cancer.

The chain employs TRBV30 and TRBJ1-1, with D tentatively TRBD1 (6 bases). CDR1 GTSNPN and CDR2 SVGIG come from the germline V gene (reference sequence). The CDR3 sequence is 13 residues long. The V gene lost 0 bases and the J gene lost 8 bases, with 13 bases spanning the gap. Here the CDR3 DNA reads TGTGCCTGGAGTGTACAAGGGGGGCGCGAAGCTTTCTTT. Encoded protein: CAWSVQGGREAFF. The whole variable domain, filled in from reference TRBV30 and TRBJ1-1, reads SQTIHQWPATLVQPVGSPLSLECTVEGTSNPNLYWYRQAAGRGLQLLFYSVGIGQISSEVPQNLSASRPQDRQFILSSKKLLLSDSGFYLCAWSVQGGREAFFGQGTRLTVV.

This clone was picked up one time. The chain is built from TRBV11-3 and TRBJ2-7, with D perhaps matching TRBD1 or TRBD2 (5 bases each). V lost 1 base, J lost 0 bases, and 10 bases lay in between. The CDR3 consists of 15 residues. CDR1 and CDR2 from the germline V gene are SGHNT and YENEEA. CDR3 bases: TGTGCCAGCAGCTTAGGAGCAGGGACCTCCTACGAGCAGTACTTC. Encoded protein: CASSLGAGTSYEQYF.

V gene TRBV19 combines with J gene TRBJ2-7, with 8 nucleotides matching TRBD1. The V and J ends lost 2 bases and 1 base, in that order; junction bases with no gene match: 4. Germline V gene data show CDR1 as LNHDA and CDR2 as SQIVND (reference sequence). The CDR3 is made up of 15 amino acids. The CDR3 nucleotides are TGTGCCAGTAGTATAAAGGGGACAGGATCCTACGAGCAGTACTTC. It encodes CASSIKGTGSYEQYF.

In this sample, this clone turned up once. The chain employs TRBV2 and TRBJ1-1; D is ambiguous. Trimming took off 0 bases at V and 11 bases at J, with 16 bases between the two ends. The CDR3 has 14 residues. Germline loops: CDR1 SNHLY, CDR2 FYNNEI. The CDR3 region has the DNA TGTGCCAGCAGTGAAGCGCTTCGAGGAGGGCGGGCTTTCTTT. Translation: CASSEALRGGRAFF. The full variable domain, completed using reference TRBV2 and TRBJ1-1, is EPEVTQTPSHQVTQMGQEVILRCVPISNHLYFYWYRQILGQKVEFLVSFYNNEISEKSEIFDDQFSVERPDGSNFTLKIRSTKLEDSAMYFCASSEALRGGRAFFGQGTRLTVV.

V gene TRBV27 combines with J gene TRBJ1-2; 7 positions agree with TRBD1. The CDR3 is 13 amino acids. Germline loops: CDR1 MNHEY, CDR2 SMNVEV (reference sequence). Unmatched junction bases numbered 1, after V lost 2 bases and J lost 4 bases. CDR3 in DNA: TGTGCCAGCAGTTTACGACAGGGCTATGGCTACACCTTC. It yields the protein CASSLRQGYGYTF.

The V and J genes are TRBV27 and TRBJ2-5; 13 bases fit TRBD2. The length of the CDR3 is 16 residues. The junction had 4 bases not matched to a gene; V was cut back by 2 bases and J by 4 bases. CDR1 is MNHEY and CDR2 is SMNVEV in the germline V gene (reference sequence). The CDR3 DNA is TGTGCCAGCAGTTTACGACTAGCGGGAGGCCTAGAGACCCAGTACTTC. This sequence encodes CASSLRLAGGLETQYF.

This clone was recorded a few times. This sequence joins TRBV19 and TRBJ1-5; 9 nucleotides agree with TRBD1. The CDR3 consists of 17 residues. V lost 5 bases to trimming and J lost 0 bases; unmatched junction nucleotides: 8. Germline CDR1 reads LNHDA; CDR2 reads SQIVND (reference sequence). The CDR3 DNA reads TGTGCCAGTAGTGGGCGGACAGGGGATTATAGCAATCAGCCCCAGCATTTT. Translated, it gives CASSGRTGDYSNQPQHF.

The CDR3 spells CASSLVGYTEAFF. CDR3 nucleotides: TGTGCCAGCAGCTTAGTAGGTTACACTGAAGCTTTCTTT. The chain has TRBV11-2 and TRBJ1-1, with D unclear. V lost 1 base and J 3 bases, leaving 6 bases between the germline ends. This CDR3 has 13 amino acids. Per the germline V gene, CDR1 is SGHAT and CDR2 is FQNNGV.

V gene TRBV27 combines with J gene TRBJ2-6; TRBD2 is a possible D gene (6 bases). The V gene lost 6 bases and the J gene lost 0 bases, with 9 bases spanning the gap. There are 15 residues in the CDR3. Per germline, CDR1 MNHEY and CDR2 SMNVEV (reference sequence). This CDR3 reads CASRRGDSGANVLTF. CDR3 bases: TGTGCCAGCAGGCGGGGCGACTCTGGGGCCAACGTCCTGACTTTC.

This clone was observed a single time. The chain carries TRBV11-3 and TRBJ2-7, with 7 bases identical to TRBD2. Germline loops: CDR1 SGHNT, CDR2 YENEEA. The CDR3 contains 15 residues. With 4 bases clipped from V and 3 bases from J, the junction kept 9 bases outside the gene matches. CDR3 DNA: TGTGCCAGCAGCTCATCAGCGGGGATCTTCTACGAGCAGTACTTC. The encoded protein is CASSSSAGIFYEQYF.

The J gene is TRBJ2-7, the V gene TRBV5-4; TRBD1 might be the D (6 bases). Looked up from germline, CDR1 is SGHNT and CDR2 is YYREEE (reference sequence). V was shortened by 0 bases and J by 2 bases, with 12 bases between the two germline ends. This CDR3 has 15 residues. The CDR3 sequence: CASSLGGQATYEQYF. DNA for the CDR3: TGTGCCAGCAGCTTGGGGGGGCAGGCCACCTACGAGCAGTACTTC.

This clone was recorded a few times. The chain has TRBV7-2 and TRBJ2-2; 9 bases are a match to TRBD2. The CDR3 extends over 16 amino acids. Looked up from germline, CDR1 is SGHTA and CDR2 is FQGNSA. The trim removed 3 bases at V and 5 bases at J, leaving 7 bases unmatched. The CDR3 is CASSFGLAGPTGELFF. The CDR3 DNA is TGTGCCAGCAGCTTTGGCCTAGCGGGACCGACCGGGGAGCTGTTTTTT.

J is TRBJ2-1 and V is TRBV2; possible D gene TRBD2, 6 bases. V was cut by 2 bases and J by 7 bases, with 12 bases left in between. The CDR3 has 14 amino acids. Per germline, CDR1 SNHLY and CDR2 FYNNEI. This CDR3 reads CASSELGGVNEQFF. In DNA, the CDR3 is TGTGCCAGCAGTGAACTGGGCGGGGTGAATGAGCAGTTCTTC.

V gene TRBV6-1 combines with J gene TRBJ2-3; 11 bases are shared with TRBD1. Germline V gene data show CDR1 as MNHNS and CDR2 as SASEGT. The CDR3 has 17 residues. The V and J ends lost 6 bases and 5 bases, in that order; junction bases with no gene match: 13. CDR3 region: CASSETTGQGARDTQYF. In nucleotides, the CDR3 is TGTGCCAGCAGCGAAACAACTGGACAGGGGGCGAGAGATACGCAGTATTTT.

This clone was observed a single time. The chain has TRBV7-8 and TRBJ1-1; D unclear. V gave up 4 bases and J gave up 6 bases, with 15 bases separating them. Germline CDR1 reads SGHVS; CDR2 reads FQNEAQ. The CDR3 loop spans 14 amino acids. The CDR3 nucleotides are TGTGCCAGCAGCTCGTCTACCCAGGCCCCTGAAGCTTTCTTT. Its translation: CASSSSTQAPEAFF.

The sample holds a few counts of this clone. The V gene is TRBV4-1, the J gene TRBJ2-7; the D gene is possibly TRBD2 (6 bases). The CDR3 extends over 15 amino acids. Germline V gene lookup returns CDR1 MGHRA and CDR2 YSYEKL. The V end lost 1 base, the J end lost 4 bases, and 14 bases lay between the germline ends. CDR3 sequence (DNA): TGCGCCAGCAGCCAAGCGTCGACCGCGGGGTACGAGCAGTACTTC. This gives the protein CASSQASTAGYEQYF.

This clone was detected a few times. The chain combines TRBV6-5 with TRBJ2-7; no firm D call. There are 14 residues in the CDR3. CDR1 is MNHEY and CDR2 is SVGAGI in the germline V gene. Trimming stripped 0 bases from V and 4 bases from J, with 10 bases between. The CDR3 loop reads CASSYSLETYEQYF. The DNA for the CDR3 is TGTGCCAGCAGTTACTCGCTTGAAACTTACGAGCAGTACTTC.

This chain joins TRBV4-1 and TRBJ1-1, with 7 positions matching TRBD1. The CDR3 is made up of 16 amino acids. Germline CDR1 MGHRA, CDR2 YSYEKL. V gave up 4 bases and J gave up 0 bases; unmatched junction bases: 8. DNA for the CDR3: TGCGCCAGCAGCCTCGGACAGGCGTTCATGAACACTGAAGCTTTCTTT. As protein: CASSLGQAFMNTEAFF.

The CDR3 spells CASSSPGVARHTGELFF. The DNA for the CDR3 is TGTGCCAGCAGCTCCCCTGGGGTTGCCAGACACACCGGGGAGCTGTTTTTT. This rearrangement joins TRBV7-2 to TRBJ2-2; D gene uncertain. CDR1 is SGHTA, CDR2 FQGNSA, per germline. The V end was cut by 4 bases, the J end by 3 bases, with 18 bases between. This CDR3 contains 17 residues.